This T cell receptor beta chain was recovered during a study of blood T cell repertoires in COVID-19. Germline CDR1 reads LNHDA; CDR2 reads SQIVND (reference sequence). This CDR3 contains 16 residues. Losses at the gene ends were 3 bases for V and 7 bases for J; bases not matched to a gene: 11. This clone was seen a single time. Sequenced by immunoSEQ multiplex PCR; TCRdb stores in-frame clones only, minus some. The table has 270,000 or so clones, around 82% seen once. The source of this sequence is a human donor in a cohort sampled during active COVID-19. The J gene is TRBJ2-2, the V gene TRBV19; TRBD1 agrees at 7 bases. Source material: peripheral blood. DNA of the CDR3: TGTGCCAGTAGTATCGCCCCAAGCAGGGGGTTCGGGGAGCTGTTTTTT. It codes for CASSIAPSRGFGELFF.